In its sample, the clone carrying this T cell receptor (beta chain) was seen once. Sequencing was at survey level. TCRdb's copy holds only in-frame clones and misses some; the assay was immunoSEQ multiplex PCR. Of under 55,000 clones in the sample, approximately 86% were seen once. The data belong to a study of STAT5B mutations in CD4+ large granular lymphocyte leukemia. Controls came from buffy coats of healthy blood donors. V gave up 1 base and J gave up 6 bases, with 15 bases separating them. The CDR3 is made up of 15 amino acids. CDR1 is SEHNR and CDR2 is FQNEAQ in the germline V gene (reference sequence).

Material for sequencing was CD4+ T cells from blood buffy coats. The clonotype was recovered from a human donor in good health. V gene TRBV7-9 combines with J gene TRBJ1-1; no clear D gene. CDR3 DNA: TGTGCCAGCAGCTTAGGAGAGACTCGGGGTGCTGAAGCTTTCTTT. This translates into CASSLGETRGAEAFF.